Sequencing of this T cell receptor beta chain was carried out in a study of T cell repertoires in cytomegalovirus infection. Study-wide background: Public TCR beta signatures marked donors with CMV infection and the matching HLA.

TCRdb passed the reads through MiXCR, listing each CDR3 protein once. Found here are 250,000 to 300,000 distinct CDR3 sequences, roughly 24% of them singletons; the top ten hold approximately 15%. This clonotype was seen repeatedly, ten times or more. What it binds is not known. V gave up 8 bases and J gave up 2 bases, with 9 bases separating them. CDR3 length: 12 amino acids. Looked up from germline, CDR1 is SGHTA and CDR2 is FQGNSA. Study-level results: People with CMV and the relevant HLA were identified by cumulative public TCR beta family frequency. It was HLA-C-restricted CMV-specific TCR beta clonotypes that dominated the response ex vivo.

This rearrangement joins TRBV7-2 to TRBJ1-2, with D possibly being TRBD1 (5 bases). The origin of this receptor is a human donor in good health (CMV status not recorded). Some clones in this sample may be carry-over from other donors' samples. The sample comprised PBMCs. The CDR3 nucleotides are TGTGCCAGCGTCCCAGGGAACTATGGCTACACCTTC. Protein product: CASVPGNYGYTF.